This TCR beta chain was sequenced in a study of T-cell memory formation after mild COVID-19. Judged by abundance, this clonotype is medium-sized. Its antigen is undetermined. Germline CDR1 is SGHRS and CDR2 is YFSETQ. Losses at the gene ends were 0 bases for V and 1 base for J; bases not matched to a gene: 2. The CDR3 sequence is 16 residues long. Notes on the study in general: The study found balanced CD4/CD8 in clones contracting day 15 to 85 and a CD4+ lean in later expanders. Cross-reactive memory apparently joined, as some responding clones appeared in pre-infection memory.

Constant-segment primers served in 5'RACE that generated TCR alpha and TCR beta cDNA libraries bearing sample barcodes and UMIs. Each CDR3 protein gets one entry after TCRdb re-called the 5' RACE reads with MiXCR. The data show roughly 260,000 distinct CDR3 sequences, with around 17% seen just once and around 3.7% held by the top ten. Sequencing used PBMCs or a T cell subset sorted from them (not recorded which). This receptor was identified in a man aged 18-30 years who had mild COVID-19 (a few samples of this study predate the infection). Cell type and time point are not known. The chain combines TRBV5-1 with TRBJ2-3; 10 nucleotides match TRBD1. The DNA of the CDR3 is TGCGCCAGCAGCTTGGCGACAGGGGGCGGCACAGATACGCAGTATTTT. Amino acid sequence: CASSLATGGGTDTQYF.